Listed below are T cell receptor beta chains from one sample, sequenced in a study of identical twins. MiXCR, run by TCRdb on the 5' RACE reads, gives a single entry per CDR3 protein. The sample holds 400,000 to 500,000 distinct CDR3 sequences, 13% to 15% seen once. Separately, the same data were catalogued under a study of yellow fever vaccine responses in identical twins.

The sample consisted of CD4+ T cells sorted from blood. All receptors come from a woman aged 18-30 years in good health. Each CDR3 is given with its conserved first and last residue. D genes are given only for firm matches. A clone size is listed for some rows: how often the clone was seen (once, few, many), or a class if it is expanded.

D: TRBD1
size: few
V: TRBV6-1
J: TRBJ1-2
DNA: TGTGCCAGCGCCAAGCTACCCCGGGACAGGGAGGGCTATGGCTACACCTTC
CDR3: CASAKLPRDREGYGYTF

D: .
size: few
V: TRBV7-2
J: TRBJ1-6
DNA: TGTGCCAGCAGCTTAGCGATTCAGCGAAAGAGCTCCTATAATTCACCCCTCCACTTT
CDR3: CASSLAIQRKSSYNSPLHF

D: TRBD2
size: few
V: TRBV20-1
J: TRBJ2-7
DNA: TGCAGTGCTTCCAACGGGGGGGGCCTGTACTTC
CDR3: CSASNGGGLYF

D: .
size: .
V: TRBV25-1
J: TRBJ2-5
DNA: TGTGTCAGCAGTGGGCGACAGCCCCCTAAGGAGACCCAGTACTTC
CDR3: CVSSGRQPPKETQYF

D: .
size: .
V: TRBV7-6
J: TRBJ2-3
DNA: TGTGCCAGCAGCTGGGGGAGTGCTACCAACGTAGATACGCAGTATTTT
CDR3: CASSWGSATNVDTQYF

D: TRBD2
size: many
V: TRBV28
J: TRBJ2-2
DNA: TGTGCCAGCAGCCCTGGACTAGCTGCGAACACCGGGGAGCTGTTTTTT
CDR3: CASSPGLAANTGELFF

D: TRBD2
size: .
V: TRBV29-1
J: TRBJ2-1
DNA: TGCAGCGCCGGACTAGCGGGATTATACAATGAGCAGTTCTTC
CDR3: CSAGLAGLYNEQFF

D: TRBD2
size: many
V: TRBV20-1
J: TRBJ2-7
DNA: TGCAGTGCTAGAGCTGCGGGAGGGCTCCCCTACGAGCAGTACTTC
CDR3: CSARAAGGLPYEQYF

D: .
size: few
V: TRBV7-2
J: TRBJ2-7
DNA: TGTGCCAGCAGCTTAGTGAATCGGTCCTACGAGCAGTACTTC
CDR3: CASSLVNRSYEQYF

D: .
size: many
V: TRBV5-6
J: TRBJ2-7
DNA: TGTGCCAGCAGCTTGACAGGGAACGAGCAGTACTTC
CDR3: CASSLTGNEQYF

D: .
size: few
V: TRBV5-1
J: TRBJ2-5
DNA: TGCGCCAGCAGCTTCGGCACAGGCCCCCAAGAGACCCAGTACTTC
CDR3: CASSFGTGPQETQYF

D: TRBD1
size: few
V: TRBV7-9
J: TRBJ2-7
DNA: TGTGCCAGCAGCTTTTCGGACAGGGCTTGGGAAGAGCAGTACTTC
CDR3: CASSFSDRAWEEQYF

D: .
size: many
V: TRBV29-1
J: TRBJ2-3
DNA: TGCAGCGTTGAAGTGGGGCGAGATACGCAGTATTTT
CDR3: CSVEVGRDTQYF

D: .
size: few
V: TRBV5-1
J: TRBJ2-2
DNA: TGCGCCAGCCAACAGACCACGAACACCGGGGAGCTGTTTTTT
CDR3: CASQQTTNTGELFF

D: .
size: .
V: TRBV20-1
J: TRBJ2-3
DNA: TGCAGTGCTAGACAGCCCACGGGAGATACGCAGTATTTT
CDR3: CSARQPTGDTQYF